The 20 T cell receptor beta chains given below trace back to one sample, sequenced in a study of shared clonotypes between healthy human individuals (dated by TCRdb to 2018 to 2021). Library generation was performed with the immunoSEQ multiplex PCR assay. TCRdb limited this immuneACCESS table to in-frame rearrangements with V and J called. A share of clones is missing; checked studies link under half to unresolved V genes, and the rest is unexplained. The sample yields about 1.1 million clones; 77% were counted once. The ten largest clones take up approximately 0.9% of the sample. Input material: memory CD4+ T cells from PBMCs. Interpreted using the paper, the cell subset or site label stands for: CD45RA-negative fraction. The receptors derive from a man aged 18 to 29 in good health. Some clones in this sample may be carry-over from other donors' samples.

The chain employs TRBV5-8 and TRBJ2-2; TRBD2 might be the D (5 bases). The germline CDR1 and CDR2 sequences are SGHTS and YDEGEE. The germline V and J ends were trimmed by 2 bases and 6 bases, with 11 bases remaining between them. The CDR3 sequence is 14 residues long. CDR3: CASSLGGLAGELFF. The CDR3 nucleotides are TGTGCCAGCAGCTTAGGAGGACTCGCCGGGGAGCTGTTTTTT.

This chain uses TRBV18 with TRBJ1-3; D uncertain. Germline CDR1 KGHSH, CDR2 LQKENI. Between the trimmed V and J ends, which lost 8 bases and 0 bases, there was a span of 14 bases. CDR3 length: 15 residues. This CDR3 reads CASTPGASSGNTIYF. The CDR3 nucleotides are TGTGCCAGCACTCCGGGAGCCAGCTCTGGAAACACCATATATTTT. Based on the CDR3 plus reference TRBV18 and TRBJ1-3, the full variable domain is NAGVMQNPRHLVRRRGQEARLRCSPMKGHSHVYWYRQLPEEGLKFMVYLQKENIIDESGMPKERFSAEFPKEGPSILRIQQVVRGDSAAYFCASTPGASSGNTIYFGEGSWLTVV.

The chain carries TRBV5-5 and TRBJ2-2, with 9 bases lining up with TRBD2. V gave up 3 bases and J gave up 1 base; unmatched junction bases: 4. Germline V gives CDR1 SGHKS, CDR2 YYEKEE (reference sequence). This CDR3 region has 16 residues. Here the CDR3 reads CASSSMTSGNTGELFF. In DNA, the CDR3 is TGTGCCAGCAGCTCGATGACTAGCGGGAACACCGGGGAGCTGTTTTTT.

This chain connects TRBV28 to TRBJ2-3, with D uncertain. Trimming removed 6 bases at V and 2 bases at J, with 6 bases between. The CDR3 runs to 12 residues. Germline CDR1 MDHEN, CDR2 SYDVKM. CDR3 sequence (DNA): TGTGCCAGCAGAACGCCCACAGATACGCAGTATTTT. Translated, it gives CASRTPTDTQYF. Full variable domain (outside the CDR3, taken from reference TRBV28 and TRBJ2-3): DVKVTQSSRYLVKRTGEKVFLECVQDMDHENMFWYRQDPGLGLRLIYFSYDVKMKEKGDIPEGYSVSREKKERFSLILESASTNQTSMYLCASRTPTDTQYFGPGTRLTVL.

CDR3 in DNA: TGTGCCAGCAGCCTCCGACAGGGGGTAGCAGATACGCAGTATTTT. This translates into CASSLRQGVADTQYF. The chain recombines TRBV11-2 with TRBJ2-3, with TRBD1 matching over 9 bases. Per the germline V gene, CDR1 is SGHAT and CDR2 is FQNNGV. The CDR3 contains 15 residues. V was pared by 5 bases and J by 4 bases, with 7 bases of the junction left unmatched. Together with reference TRBV11-2 and TRBJ2-3, the CDR3 gives the full variable domain: EAGVAQSPRYKIIEKRQSVAFWCNPISGHATLYWYQQILGQGPKLLIQFQNNGVVDDSQLPKDRFSAERLKGVDSTLKIQPAKLEDSAVYLCASSLRQGVADTQYFGPGTRLTVL.

This chain joins TRBV18 and TRBJ2-2, with 10 bases that match TRBD1. The V gene's germline CDR1 is KGHSH and CDR2 LQKENI. The ends lost 4 bases at V and 2 bases at J; junction bases unmatched: 4. This CDR3 has 16 amino acids. CDR3 in DNA: TGTGCCAGCTCACTGGGACAGGGGACCAACACCGGGGAGCTGTTTTTT. Protein product: CASSLGQGTNTGELFF.

CDR3 nucleotides: TGTGCCAGCACGTCGGGGGCCACTAGCAATCAGCCCCAGCATTTT. This translates into CASTSGATSNQPQHF. This sequence joins TRBV6-6 and TRBJ1-5; D is possibly TRBD1 (6 bases). There are 15 residues in the CDR3. Per germline, CDR1 MNHNY and CDR2 SVGAGI (reference sequence). V lost 7 bases and J 0 bases, leaving 13 bases between the germline ends.

The J gene is TRBJ1-1, the V gene TRBV6-1; no firm D call. The V gene lost 4 bases and the J gene lost 6 bases, with 12 bases spanning the gap. CDR1 is MNHNS, CDR2 SASEGT, per germline. This CDR3 region has 13 residues. CDR3 sequence (DNA): TGTGCCAGCAGTGGGCGGGGTAAGGCTGAAGCTTTCTTT. Residues: CASSGRGKAEAFF.

The rearrangement uses TRBV7-3 and TRBJ2-2, with TRBD1 identical over 7 bases. CDR1 SGHTA and CDR2 FQGTGA come from the germline V gene. The CDR3 covers 14 residues. Trimming cost V 3 bases and J 7 bases; bases outside gene matches: 5. The CDR3 loop reads CASSFFRGNGELFF. As DNA, the CDR3 is TGTGCCAGCAGCTTCTTCAGGGGGAACGGGGAGCTGTTTTTT. Combining the CDR3 with reference TRBV7-3 and TRBJ2-2 gives the whole variable domain GAGVSQTPSNKVTEKGKYVELRCDPISGHTALYWYRQSLGQGPEFLIYFQGTGAADDSGLPNDRFFAVRPEGSVSTLKIQRTERGDSAVYLCASSFFRGNGELFFGEGSRLTVL.

The chain links TRBV7-2 to TRBJ1-2; a weak D match, TRBD1 (6 bases). V lost 5 bases, J lost 3 bases, and 16 bases lay in between. Germline V lookup: CDR1 SGHTA, CDR2 FQGNSA. The CDR3 covers 15 residues. CDR3 coding DNA: TGTGCCAGCAGCACCGACCTCAGGGGAGACTATGGCTACACCTTC. Amino acid sequence: CASSTDLRGDYGYTF.

V usage is TRBV7-2 and J usage is TRBJ1-3; D is unclear. The V gene lost 3 bases and the J gene lost 6 bases, with 15 bases spanning the gap. The germline gives CDR1 SGHTA, CDR2 FQGNSA. The CDR3 loop spans 15 amino acids. In DNA form, the CDR3 reads TGTGCCAGCAGCTTTTCCGGGCAGCCGCCAAACACCATATATTTT. As protein: CASSFSGQPPNTIYF.

In this sample, this clone turned up once. The sample has other DNA sequences that encode this CDR3 too. The chain uses TRBV20-1 and TRBJ1-5; weak D call: TRBD1 (5 bases). This CDR3 has 11 amino acids. Trimming stripped 6 bases from V and 6 bases from J, with 9 bases between. CDR1 is DFQATT and CDR2 is SNEGSKA in the germline V gene (reference sequence). The CDR3 loop is CSATGGQPQHF. In nucleotides, the CDR3 is TGCAGTGCAACCGGGGGTCAGCCCCAGCATTTT.

The CDR3 DNA reads as TGTGCCAGCAGAGGACAGGGTTGGGAAAAACTGTTTTTT. As protein: CASRGQGWEKLFF. The chain links TRBV28 to TRBJ1-4; TRBD1 agrees at 8 bases. Trimming took 6 bases from V and 8 from J; bases not matched to a gene: 5. The CDR3 has 13 residues. Looked up from germline, CDR1 is MDHEN and CDR2 is SYDVKM.

The gene calls are TRBV2 and TRBJ2-2, with 9 bases identical to TRBD1. CDR3 size: 15 residues. CDR1 and CDR2 (germline): SNHLY, FYNNEI. V lost 10 bases, J lost 1 base, and 7 bases stayed unmatched. The CDR3 here is CAIRGQGRNTGELFF. In DNA, the CDR3 is TGTGCCATCCGAGGACAGGGGAGGAACACCGGGGAGCTGTTTTTT.

The chain combines TRBV4-3 with TRBJ2-3; D remains unclear. This CDR3 contains 12 residues. V lost 4 bases, J lost 4 bases, and 6 bases lay in between. Germline CDR1 and CDR2: LGHNA and YSLEER. The CDR3 sequence: CASSPSADTQYF. For the CDR3, the DNA is TGCGCCAGCAGCCCCTCGGCAGATACGCAGTATTTT.

The V and J genes are TRBV7-9 and TRBJ1-2, with D hard to call. Between the trimmed V and J ends, which lost 5 bases and 0 bases, there was a span of 10 bases. The CDR3 contains 14 residues. Per germline, CDR1 SEHNR and CDR2 FQNEAQ (reference sequence). The CDR3 region has the DNA TGTGCCAGCAGCCCCCAAGCAGCTAACTATGGCTACACCTTC. Translating gives CASSPQAANYGYTF.

In the case of this clone: A much larger clone lies a single base off, so this may be a read error. This chain connects TRBV7-2 to TRBJ2-2; D unresolved. CDR1 SGHTA and CDR2 FQGNSA come from the germline V gene. This CDR3 contains 12 residues. Between the trimmed V and J ends, which lost 2 bases and 7 bases, there was a span of 5 bases. The CDR3 protein is CASSLSSGELFF. CDR3 nucleotide sequence: TGTGCCAGCAGCTTAAGCAGCGGGGAGCTGTTTTTT.

This clone has more than one count but fewer than ten. This sequence joins TRBV14 and TRBJ2-7; D gene ambiguous. Trimming shortened V by 2 bases and J by 8 bases, and 13 bases separated the two germline ends. Germline CDR1 reads SGHDN; CDR2 reads FVKESK. There are 13 residues in the CDR3. CDR3 nucleotides: TGTGCCAGCAGCCAATATGACGGTAGTAAGCAGTACTTC. Translated: CASSQYDGSKQYF.

This clone appeared a few times. This chain joins TRBV11-2 and TRBJ2-5; perhaps TRBD1 as D (6 bases). The DNA end is a closer match to TRBJ2-7, so the J assignment may be wrong. CDR3 size: 14 residues. The germline CDR1 and CDR2 sequences are SGHAT and FQNNGV. CDR3 coding DNA: TGTGCCAGCAGCTTAGACAGGGGAGCCGGCGAGCAGTACTTC. Encoded protein: CASSLDRGAGEQYF.

The chain carries TRBV19 and TRBJ2-7; 7 nucleotides agree with TRBD1. This CDR3 contains 15 residues. Germline-derived CDR1 and CDR2 are LNHDA and SQIVND (reference sequence). V dropped 5 bases and J dropped 2; count of bases not matched to a gene: 9. The CDR3 loop reads CASSPRGTNTYEQYF. The CDR3 bases are TGTGCCAGTAGTCCCAGGGGGACAAACACCTACGAGCAGTACTTC.